This T cell receptor beta chain was retrieved from a study of blood T cell repertoires in COVID-19. Background on the study: The analysed material was cDNA or gDNA that came from T cells, B-cell-depleted T cells, or PBMCs.

As originally analysed: Estimation of nucleated cell counts relied on the amplification of reference gene primers. The table came from immunoSEQ multiplex PCR; TCRdb's copy has only in-frame clones and leaves some out. V and J calls and clone size are those listed in that table; D and trimming were worked out from the DNA. Of a few hundred thousand clones in the sample, more than 80% were seen once. Comment on this clone: The same CDR3 also results from other DNA sequences found in this sample.

Looked up from germline, CDR1 is MNHEY and CDR2 is SVGAGI. J lost 4 bases, V lost 5 bases, and 4 bases had no gene match. CDR3 size: 14 residues. The TCR sequence derives from a woman aged 45-65 years with COVID-19, enrolled during active disease. Sequenced: peripheral blood. J is TRBJ1-5 and V is TRBV6-5; 8 bases are a match to TRBD1. The CDR3 here is CASSRGQGNQPQHF. The CDR3 region has the DNA TGTGCCAGCAGTCGCGGACAGGGAAATCAGCCCCAGCATTTT.